Detailed here is one T cell receptor (beta chain). The CDR3 runs 13 residues. The ends were cut back, 3 bases at V and 7 bases at J, with 9 bases in the middle. Produced via immunoSEQ multiplex PCR; TCRdb's table is partial and in-frame only. This sample has 200,000 to 300,000 clones; 92% occur once, and the top ten carry over 0.8%. The record originates from a study of blood T cell repertoires in COVID-19. Overall study context: There were acute and convalescent COVID-19 samples, and they came from the United States, Italy and Spain. From T cells, B-cell-depleted T cells, or PBMCs came the material, which was cDNA or gDNA.

Seattle's cohort entered during active infection and was followed longitudinally. V usage is TRBV12-3 or TRBV12-4 and J usage is TRBJ1-4, with D hard to call. The specimen was peripheral blood. The clonotype comes from a man younger than 40 with COVID-19, enrolled during active disease. CDR3 protein: CASSFTVGEKLFF. For the CDR3, the DNA is TGTGCCAGCAGTTTTACAGTCGGTGAAAAACTGTTTTTT.